This T cell receptor beta chain originates from a study of blood T cell repertoires in COVID-19. Study context: Samples taken during acute and convalescent COVID-19 were collected in the United States, Italy and Spain. Sources were T cells, B-cell-depleted T cells, or PBMCs; the material itself was cDNA or gDNA.

This clone was recorded a few times. CDR1 and CDR2 from the germline V gene are SGHVS and FQNEAQ. The CDR3 consists of 15 residues. Trimming left V 3 bases short and J 5 bases short, with 17 bases between. Methods used by the authors: By means of reference gene primer amplification, nucleated cell counts were estimated. The protocol was immunoSEQ multiplex PCR, while the TCRdb copy is restricted to in-frame clones and leaves out a portion. From that table come the V and J calls and clone size; the DNA was used to work out D and trimming. The data contain fewer than 100,000 clones, 70% to 80% of them singletons.

The sequenced sample consisted of peripheral blood. This clonotype originated in a human donor in a cohort sampled during active COVID-19. The V call is TRBV7-8, the J call TRBJ2-7; D ambiguous. CDR3 in DNA: TGTGCCAGCAGCTTTGGCGTTGGGTCGAGGAACGAGCAGTACTTC. Translating it yields CASSFGVGSRNEQYF. Full variable domain (remainder filled in from reference TRBV7-8 and TRBJ2-7): GAGVSQSPRYKVAKRGQDVALRCDPISGHVSLFWYQQALGQGPEFLTYFQNEAQLDKSGLPSDRFFAERPEGSVSTLKIQRTQQEDSAVYLCASSFGVGSRNEQYFGPGTRLTVT.